This TCR beta chain comes out of a study of T-cell reconstitution after alpha-beta-depleted transplantation in children. Study-level findings and limits: The main origin of T-cell counts and diversity one year after transplant was newly produced T cells. Several hundred graft clones that had expanded were reportedly the source of alpha-beta T cells about two months after transplant. Recipient T cells and thymic progenitors that survived gave rise to the high TCRbeta diversity observed at day 60 in some patients.

This sample's TCRbeta library carried unique molecular identifier barcodes. Via MiXCR, TCRdb re-called the PCR reads, giving one row per CDR3 protein. The table includes about 98,000 distinct CDR3 sequences, about a quarter detected once. Germline loops: CDR1 SQVTM, CDR2 ANQGSEA. The CDR3 contains 15 residues. Trimming removed 4 bases from V and 5 bases from J; junction bases left unmatched: 10. Remarks on this clonotype: Its cognate antigen is unknown.

This receptor was taken from a boy aged 2 to 10 with acute lymphoblastic leukemia, due to receive a stem cell transplant. Here the sequenced sample was PBMCs, taken before TCRalphabeta/CD19-depleted stem cell transplant. The chain recombines TRBV29-1 with TRBJ1-5; 8 bases fit TRBD1. The CDR3 coding sequence is TGCAGCGTTGGGGGGGCAGGGGGCATCGATCAGCCCCAGCATTTT. It translates to CSVGGAGGIDQPQHF.